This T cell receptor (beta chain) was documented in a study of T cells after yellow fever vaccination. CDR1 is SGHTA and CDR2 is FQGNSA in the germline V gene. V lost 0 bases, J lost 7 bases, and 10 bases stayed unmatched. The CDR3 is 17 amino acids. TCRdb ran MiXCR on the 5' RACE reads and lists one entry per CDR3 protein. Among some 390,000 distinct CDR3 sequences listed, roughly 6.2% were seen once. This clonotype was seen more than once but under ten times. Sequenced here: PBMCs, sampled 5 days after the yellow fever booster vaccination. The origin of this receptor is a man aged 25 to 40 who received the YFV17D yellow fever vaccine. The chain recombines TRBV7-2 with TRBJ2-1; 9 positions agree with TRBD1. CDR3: CASSLAGPGQGYNEQFF. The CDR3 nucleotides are TGTGCCAGCAGCTTAGCCGGCCCGGGACAGGGATATAATGAGCAGTTCTTC.